This entry lists 21 T cell receptor beta chains sequenced from one sample in a study of OX40 agonist ivuxolimab in advanced cancers. TCRdb's table, derived via immunoSEQ multiplex PCR, lists solely in-frame clones and lacks some. The sample holds 58,000 or so clones, under 85% seen once. This specimen consisted of CD4+ or CD8+ T cells sorted from blood, obtained in a trial of the OX40 agonist ivuxolimab. The origin of the receptors is an adult with an advanced solid tumor such as melanoma, head and neck, liver or kidney cancer.

The genes are TRBV23-1 and TRBJ1-2; 8 nucleotides line up with TRBD1. TRBV23-1 is treated as an ORF (open reading frame) with a function not yet certain. This CDR3 contains 14 residues. The J segment lost 7 bases and the V segment lost 0 bases, leaving 4 bases of the junction unmatched. The CDR3 region has the DNA TGCGCCAGCAGTCAATCCGGACAGGGTTGTGGCTACACCTTC. Protein product: CASSQSGQGCGYTF.

J is TRBJ2-6 and V is TRBV5-6, with D possibly called TRBD1 or TRBD2 (5 bases each). The CDR3 is 18 residues long. Germline CDR1 SGHDT, CDR2 YYEEEE. Trimming cost V 1 base and J 0 bases, with 14 bases left between them. The CDR3 sequence is CASSLRDAPLSGANVLTF. The CDR3 DNA sequence: TGTGCCAGCAGCTTGAGGGACGCACCCCTCTCTGGGGCCAACGTCCTGACTTTC.

This clone appeared once. This chain uses TRBV10-3 with TRBJ1-2; no reliable D call. This CDR3 region has 14 residues. With 0 bases removed from V and 4 bases from J, the gap between germline ends came to 9 bases. Germline values: CDR1 ENHRY, CDR2 SYGVKD. CDR3 amino acids: CAISESAGAYGYTF. The DNA of the CDR3 is TGTGCCATCAGTGAGTCGGCGGGCGCCTATGGCTACACCTTC.

The V gene is TRBV4-1, the J gene TRBJ2-7; 12 nucleotides line up with TRBD2. The CDR3 is made up of 17 amino acids. The V gene end was trimmed by 2 bases and the J gene end by 2 bases; junction bases not matched to a gene: 7. The V gene's germline CDR1 is MGHRA and CDR2 YSYEKL. For the CDR3, the DNA is TGCGCCAGCAGCCAATGGCCTAGCGGGAGGGTCCCCTACGAGCAGTACTTC. Its translation is CASSQWPSGRVPYEQYF.

This rearrangement joins TRBV18 to TRBJ1-1; D gene uncertain. The CDR3 contains 15 residues. From germline, CDR1 is KGHSH and CDR2 LQKENI. V lost 0 bases and J 1 base, leaving 9 bases between the germline ends. DNA of the CDR3: TGTGCCAGCTCACCACCGGCCGGAAGGAACACTGAAGCTTTCTTT. It encodes CASSPPAGRNTEAFF.

The CDR3 coding sequence is TGCAGCGTTGGGGGAGGGAGCTCTGGAAACACCATATATTTT. This sequence encodes CSVGGGSSGNTIYF. The chain employs TRBV29-1 and TRBJ1-3, with unresolved D. This CDR3 has 14 residues. CDR1 and CDR2 (germline): SQVTM, ANQGSEA. Trimming shortened V by 4 bases and J by 0 bases, and 10 bases separated the two germline ends.

This clone was seen only once. The rearrangement links TRBV6-5 to TRBJ2-5; 8 positions match TRBD1. The length of the CDR3 is 15 residues. V lost 6 bases, J lost 5 bases, and 11 bases stayed unmatched. Germline V lookup: CDR1 MNHEY, CDR2 SVGAGI. The CDR3 sequence is CASRNPYRGAETQYF. As DNA, the CDR3 is TGTGCCAGCAGAAACCCTTACAGGGGGGCCGAGACCCAGTACTTC.

This clone appeared once. The genes are TRBV27 and TRBJ2-1; 7 bases agree with TRBD2. V was pared by 1 base and J by 5 bases, with 5 bases of the junction left unmatched. The germline V gene has CDR1 MNHEY and CDR2 SMNVEV (reference sequence). CDR3 length: 15 residues. The CDR3 here is CASSLFPREDNEQFF. The CDR3 bases are TGTGCCAGCAGTTTATTCCCCCGGGAGGACAATGAGCAGTTCTTC.

This clone was detected only a few times. This chain links TRBV19 with TRBJ1-2; 7 nucleotides match TRBD1. V dropped 3 bases and J dropped 4; count of bases not matched to a gene: 5. The CDR3 length is 14 residues. Germline values: CDR1 LNHDA, CDR2 SQIVND (reference sequence). As DNA, the CDR3 is TGTGCCAGTAGTATCCCAGGGGGAATCTATGGCTACACCTTC. Translation: CASSIPGGIYGYTF.

This chain links TRBV5-1 with TRBJ2-1; D possibly corresponds to TRBD1 (6 bases). The CDR3 length is 12 residues. Trimming left V 5 bases short and J 6 bases short, with 9 bases between. The germline gives CDR1 SGHRS, CDR2 YFSETQ. The CDR3 bases are TGCGCCAGCAGTTTACAGGGCAATGAGCAGTTCTTC. This gives the protein CASSLQGNEQFF. Filled out from reference TRBV5-1 and TRBJ2-1, the complete variable domain reads KAGVTQTPRYLIKTRGQQVTLSCSPISGHRSVSWYQQTPGQGLQFLFEYFSETQRNKGNFPGRFSGRQFSNSRSEMNVSTLELGDSALYLCASSLQGNEQFFGPGTRLTVL.

This clone is judged medium-sized. Other DNA sequences within the sample encode an identical CDR3. V usage is TRBV30 and J usage is TRBJ2-5; D possibly corresponds to TRBD1 (6 bases). CDR1 and CDR2 from the germline V gene are GTSNPN and SVGIG (reference sequence). V lost 1 base and J 5 bases, leaving 11 bases between the germline ends. This CDR3 spans 13 amino acids. CDR3 sequence reads: CAWSAGVGETQYF. CDR3 sequence (DNA): TGTGCCTGGAGTGCAGGGGTAGGCGAGACCCAGTACTTC.

V gene TRBV7-3 combines with J gene TRBJ2-7, with a possible D match to TRBD1 (5 bases). Germline V CDR1 and CDR2: SGHTA, FQGTGA. V dropped 2 bases and J dropped 2 bases, with 13 bases sitting between them. This CDR3 has 15 residues. As DNA, the CDR3 is TGTGCCAGCAGCTTATATGGGCAGGGTCCCTACGAGCAGTACTTC. Protein: CASSLYGQGPYEQYF. The complete variable domain, with remaining parts taken from reference TRBV7-3 and TRBJ2-7, reads GAGVSQTPSNKVTEKGKYVELRCDPISGHTALYWYRQSLGQGPEFLIYFQGTGAADDSGLPNDRFFAVRPEGSVSTLKIQRTERGDSAVYLCASSLYGQGPYEQYFGPGTRLTVT.

Only one count was recorded for this clone. This chain connects TRBV30 to TRBJ2-7; D is unclear. Germline assignment: CDR1 GTSNPN and CDR2 SVGIG (reference sequence). The ends were cut back, 4 bases at V and 0 bases at J, with 13 bases in the middle. There are 14 residues in the CDR3. Here the CDR3 DNA reads TGTGCCTGGAATCTCCCCGTTCACTCCTACGAGCAGTACTTC. It specifies CAWNLPVHSYEQYF.

This clone was detected only a few times. One end of the junction fails to match germline, which may point to a read error. The chain couples TRBV7-7 to TRBJ2-3; D is unresolved. The germline V gene encodes CDR1 SSHAT and CDR2 FNYEAQ (reference sequence). The CDR3 is 14 residues long. CDR3 sequence (DNA): TGTGCTAGCAGCTTAAGTAGTCGGACAGATACGCAGTATTTT. Encoded protein: CASSLSSRTDTQYF.

The sample holds one count of this clone. This CDR3 reads CASRKQGSGSYEQYF. CDR3 in DNA: TGTGCCAGCAGAAAACAGGGCAGCGGGAGTTACGAGCAGTACTTC. V gene TRBV5-4 combines with J gene TRBJ2-7; 8 nucleotides line up with TRBD2. CDR1 and CDR2 from the germline V gene are SGHNT and YYREEE (reference sequence). This CDR3 spans 15 amino acids. V shed 5 bases, J shed 4 bases, and the junction held 11 bases outside the gene matches.

The chain joins TRBV10-2 to TRBJ1-6, with TRBD1 matching over 9 bases. This CDR3 comprises 16 residues. V shed 3 bases and J 12 bases; nucleotides not matched to a gene: 12. Germline CDR1 is WSHSY and CDR2 is SAAADI. This CDR3 reads CASSDPWGQGVGPLHF. In DNA form, the CDR3 reads TGCGCCAGCAGTGATCCCTGGGGACAGGGAGTAGGACCCCTCCACTTT.

This clone appeared a few times. This sequence joins TRBV6-5 and TRBJ1-3; D is ambiguous. With 0 bases removed from V and 0 bases from J, the gap between germline ends came to 3 bases. This CDR3 contains 14 residues. Germline CDR1 reads MNHEY; CDR2 reads SVGAGI. CDR3: CASSYSYSGNTIYF. CDR3 coding DNA: TGTGCCAGCAGTTACTCCTACTCTGGAAACACCATATATTTT.

The CDR3 nucleotides are TGTGCCAGCAGTTTATCGGCTGGCTCTGGAAACACCATATATTTT. It specifies CASSLSAGSGNTIYF. The rearrangement joins TRBV27 to TRBJ1-3; no clear D. CDR3 size: 15 residues. The germline CDR1 and CDR2 sequences are MNHEY and SMNVEV (reference sequence). V was cut by 0 bases and J by 0 bases, with 6 bases left in between.

The genes are TRBV9 and TRBJ1-1; no reliable D call. The CDR3 has 13 residues. V lost 2 bases and J lost 0, with 5 bases in between. CDR1 and CDR2 from the germline V gene are SGDLS and YYNGEE. The CDR3 spells CASSVEMNTEAFF. CDR3 coding DNA: TGTGCCAGCAGCGTGGAAATGAACACTGAAGCTTTCTTT.

This clone was seen a single time. This rearrangement joins TRBV14 to TRBJ2-2, with D tentatively TRBD1 (5 bases). Germline-derived CDR1 and CDR2 are SGHDN and FVKESK. This CDR3 spans 16 amino acids. V lost 1 base and J 1 base, leaving 10 bases between the germline ends. This chain's CDR3 is CASSQGRVRNTGELFF. The CDR3 coding sequence is TGTGCCAGCAGCCAAGGCAGGGTCAGGAACACCGGGGAGCTGTTTTTT. The variable domain in full, completed from reference TRBV14 and TRBJ2-2, reads EAGVTQFPSHSVIEKGQTVTLRCDPISGHDNLYWYRRVMGKEIKFLLHFVKESKQDESGMPNNRFLAERTGGTYSTLKVQPAELEDSGVYFCASSQGRVRNTGELFFGEGSRLTVL.

The chain uses TRBV7-9 and TRBJ2-7, with D hard to call. This CDR3 comprises 13 residues. Germline V gene sequence: CDR1 SEHNR, CDR2 FQNEAQ (reference sequence). V was shortened by 1 base and J by 2 bases, with 6 bases between the two germline ends. CDR3 sequence: CASSLVGPYEQYF. The CDR3 DNA sequence: TGTGCCAGCAGCTTAGTGGGTCCCTACGAGCAGTACTTC. The entire variable domain, with the rest obtained from reference TRBV7-9 and TRBJ2-7, is as follows: DTGVSQNPRHKITKRGQNVTFRCDPISEHNRLYWYRQTLGQGPEFLTYFQNEAQLEKSRLLSDRFSAERPKGSFSTLEIQRTEQGDSAMYLCASSLVGPYEQYFGPGTRLTVT.